The rows below give T cell receptor beta chains drawn from one sample of a study of chemoradiotherapy in HPV16-positive cancers. Repertoires were generated with immunoSEQ multiplex PCR, while TCRdb's copy carries only in-frame clones and drops some. The sample records fewer than 20,000 clones, about four fifths being singletons. Sampling was conducted from a patient who underwent chemoradiotherapy. These receptors originate from a human donor with HPV-associated anogenital cancer. CDR3s include the opening cysteine and the closing phenylalanine or tryptophan. D genes are given only for firm matches. Only part of the rows carry a size: once, few, many, or a class if the clone is expanded.

d_call: .
v_call: TRBV6-1
clone_size: .
j_call: TRBJ2-7
cdr3_nt: TGTGCCAGCAGGTTACTAGTCTTCCCTAACTACGAGCAGTACTTC
cdr3_aa: CASRLLVFPNYEQYF

d_call: TRBD2
v_call: TRBV7-3
clone_size: few
j_call: TRBJ2-5
cdr3_nt: TGTGCCAGCAGCTTAGAGGGAGGGCCTAGGGGTCCCCAGTACTTC
cdr3_aa: CASSLEGGPRGPQYF

d_call: .
v_call: TRBV5-4
clone_size: few
j_call: TRBJ2-2
cdr3_nt: TGTGCCAGCAGGGGCGACACCGGGGAGCTGTTTTTT
cdr3_aa: CASRGDTGELFF

d_call: .
v_call: TRBV25-1
clone_size: .
j_call: TRBJ1-3
cdr3_nt: TGTGCCAGCAGTGTTGGGGGGTCCTCTGGAAACACCATATATTTT
cdr3_aa: CASSVGGSSGNTIYF

d_call: .
v_call: TRBV7-9
clone_size: few
j_call: TRBJ2-2
cdr3_nt: TGTGCCAGCAGCTTAGACGGTGGCCCCAACACCGGGGAGCTGTTTTTT
cdr3_aa: CASSLDGGPNTGELFF

d_call: .
v_call: TRBV9
clone_size: .
j_call: TRBJ1-6
cdr3_nt: TGTGCCAGCAGCGTAGCTCCATCTGGGAGTCTCAATTCACCCCTCCACTTT
cdr3_aa: CASSVAPSGSLNSPLHF

d_call: .
v_call: TRBV6-5
clone_size: .
j_call: TRBJ2-7
cdr3_nt: TGTGCCAGCAGTTTGACCACTTGGGGGTACGAGCAGTACTTC
cdr3_aa: CASSLTTWGYEQYF

d_call: .
v_call: TRBV6-6
clone_size: once
j_call: TRBJ1-1
cdr3_nt: TGTGCCAGCAGTTACAACCCCCGGGCAGAGAACACTGAAGCTTTCTTT
cdr3_aa: CASSYNPRAENTEAFF

d_call: .
v_call: TRBV7-9
clone_size: .
j_call: TRBJ1-3
cdr3_nt: TGTGCCAGCAGCACAGTCTCTGGAAACACCATATATTTT
cdr3_aa: CASSTVSGNTIYF

d_call: .
v_call: TRBV2
clone_size: few
j_call: TRBJ1-6
cdr3_nt: TGTGCCCCCAGGAGGGAGGTTGATTCACCCCTCCACTTT
cdr3_aa: CAPRREVDSPLHF

d_call: .
v_call: TRBV7-2
clone_size: .
j_call: TRBJ2-2
cdr3_nt: TGTGCCAGCAGCCCTCAGACAGGCGGGGAGCTGTTTTTT
cdr3_aa: CASSPQTGGELFF

d_call: .
v_call: TRBV7-2
clone_size: .
j_call: TRBJ2-7
cdr3_nt: TGTGCCAGCAGCTTTAATCTGTACTACGAGCAGTACTTC
cdr3_aa: CASSFNLYYEQYF

d_call: .
v_call: TRBV30
clone_size: .
j_call: TRBJ1-1
cdr3_nt: TGTGCCTGGAGACCCCAAGAATGGGGTCGCACTGAAGCTTTCTTT
cdr3_aa: CAWRPQEWGRTEAFF

d_call: .
v_call: TRBV7-9
clone_size: .
j_call: TRBJ1-1
cdr3_nt: TGTGCCAGCAGCTTCCGACCGGACCCCGCTGAAGCTTTCTTT
cdr3_aa: CASSFRPDPAEAFF

d_call: TRBD1
v_call: TRBV4-2
clone_size: .
j_call: TRBJ2-1
cdr3_nt: TGTGCCAGCAGCAACCGGGGGACAGGGGTGGGCAATGAGCAGTTCTTC
cdr3_aa: CASSNRGTGVGNEQFF

d_call: TRBD1
v_call: TRBV14
clone_size: .
j_call: TRBJ1-1
cdr3_nt: TGTGCCAGCAGCCCCCGGACAGGATACACTGAAGCTTTCTTT
cdr3_aa: CASSPRTGYTEAFF

d_call: .
v_call: TRBV7-8
clone_size: few
j_call: TRBJ1-1
cdr3_nt: TGTGCCAGCAGCGTCAACCCGGGACAGAACACTGAAGCTTTCTTT
cdr3_aa: CASSVNPGQNTEAFF

d_call: .
v_call: TRBV4-3
clone_size: .
j_call: TRBJ2-3
cdr3_nt: TGCGCCAGCAGCCCGGATTTAGGCTCTAGCACAGATACGCAGTATTTT
cdr3_aa: CASSPDLGSSTDTQYF

d_call: .
v_call: TRBV2
clone_size: .
j_call: TRBJ1-1
cdr3_nt: TGTGCCAGCAGGATGACAATTATCGCTTTCTTT
cdr3_aa: CASRMTIIAFF

d_call: .
v_call: TRBV30
clone_size: .
j_call: TRBJ2-5
cdr3_nt: TGTGCCTGGAGTGTCCCCTCACAGGGTTGGGAGACCCAGTACTTC
cdr3_aa: CAWSVPSQGWETQYF

d_call: .
v_call: TRBV5-4
clone_size: .
j_call: TRBJ1-1
cdr3_nt: TGTGCCAGCAGCTTGGACAGGATGAACACTGAAGCTTTCTTT
cdr3_aa: CASSLDRMNTEAFF

d_call: TRBD1
v_call: TRBV2
clone_size: .
j_call: TRBJ1-3
cdr3_nt: TGTGCCAGCAGCGGACAGGGTGGAGACACCATATATTTT
cdr3_aa: CASSGQGGDTIYF

d_call: .
v_call: TRBV11-3
clone_size: few
j_call: TRBJ2-1
cdr3_nt: TGTGCCAGCAGCTTCGGGAGCTCCTACAATGAGCAGTTCTTC
cdr3_aa: CASSFGSSYNEQFF

d_call: .
v_call: TRBV2
clone_size: .
j_call: TRBJ1-2
cdr3_nt: TGTGCCAGCAGTGAAGTAATGACGGGCTATGGCTACACCTTC
cdr3_aa: CASSEVMTGYGYTF

d_call: .
v_call: TRBV19
clone_size: .
j_call: TRBJ1-2
cdr3_nt: TGTGCCAGTAGTATAGACCAGGGAACCTATGGCTACACCTTC
cdr3_aa: CASSIDQGTYGYTF

d_call: TRBD1
v_call: TRBV6-4
clone_size: .
j_call: TRBJ2-1
cdr3_nt: TGTGCCAGCAGTGACGAGGGGGCTAGCTACAATGAGCAGTTCTTC
cdr3_aa: CASSDEGASYNEQFF

d_call: TRBD1
v_call: TRBV19
clone_size: few
j_call: TRBJ1-2
cdr3_nt: TGTGCCAGTAGGGGGACAGGGGACTACAATAACTATGGCTACACCTTC
cdr3_aa: CASRGTGDYNNYGYTF